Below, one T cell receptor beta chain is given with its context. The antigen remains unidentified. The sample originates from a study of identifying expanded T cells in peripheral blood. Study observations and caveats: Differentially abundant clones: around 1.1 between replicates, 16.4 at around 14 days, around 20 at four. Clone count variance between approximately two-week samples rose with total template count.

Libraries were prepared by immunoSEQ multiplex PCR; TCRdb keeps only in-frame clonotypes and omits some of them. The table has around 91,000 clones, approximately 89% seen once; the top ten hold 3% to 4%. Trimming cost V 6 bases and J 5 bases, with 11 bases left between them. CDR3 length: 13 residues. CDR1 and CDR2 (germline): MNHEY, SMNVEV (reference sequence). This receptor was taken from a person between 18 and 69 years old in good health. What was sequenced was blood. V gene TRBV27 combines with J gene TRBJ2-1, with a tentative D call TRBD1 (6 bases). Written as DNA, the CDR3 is TGTGCCAGCAGGGACACAGGGAACAATGAGCAGTTCTTC. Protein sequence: CASRDTGNNEQFF.